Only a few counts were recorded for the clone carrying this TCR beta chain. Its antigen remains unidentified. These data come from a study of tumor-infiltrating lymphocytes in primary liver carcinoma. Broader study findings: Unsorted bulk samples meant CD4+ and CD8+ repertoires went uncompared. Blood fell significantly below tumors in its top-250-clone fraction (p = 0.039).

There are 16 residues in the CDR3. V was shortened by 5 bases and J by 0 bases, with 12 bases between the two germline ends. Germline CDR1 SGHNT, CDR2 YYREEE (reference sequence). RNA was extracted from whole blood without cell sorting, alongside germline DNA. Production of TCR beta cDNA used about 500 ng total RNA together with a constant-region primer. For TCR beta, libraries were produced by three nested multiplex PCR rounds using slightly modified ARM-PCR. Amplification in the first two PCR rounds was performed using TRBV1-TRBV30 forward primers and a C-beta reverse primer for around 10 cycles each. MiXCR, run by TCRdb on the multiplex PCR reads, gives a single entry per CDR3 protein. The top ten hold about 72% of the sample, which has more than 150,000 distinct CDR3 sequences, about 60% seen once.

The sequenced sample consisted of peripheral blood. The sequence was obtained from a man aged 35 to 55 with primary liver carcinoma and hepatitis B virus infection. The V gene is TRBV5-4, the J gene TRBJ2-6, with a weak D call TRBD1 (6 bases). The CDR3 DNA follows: TGTGCCAGCAGTCCGGGACAAATCTCTGGGGCCAACGTCCTGACTTTC. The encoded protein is CASSPGQISGANVLTF.